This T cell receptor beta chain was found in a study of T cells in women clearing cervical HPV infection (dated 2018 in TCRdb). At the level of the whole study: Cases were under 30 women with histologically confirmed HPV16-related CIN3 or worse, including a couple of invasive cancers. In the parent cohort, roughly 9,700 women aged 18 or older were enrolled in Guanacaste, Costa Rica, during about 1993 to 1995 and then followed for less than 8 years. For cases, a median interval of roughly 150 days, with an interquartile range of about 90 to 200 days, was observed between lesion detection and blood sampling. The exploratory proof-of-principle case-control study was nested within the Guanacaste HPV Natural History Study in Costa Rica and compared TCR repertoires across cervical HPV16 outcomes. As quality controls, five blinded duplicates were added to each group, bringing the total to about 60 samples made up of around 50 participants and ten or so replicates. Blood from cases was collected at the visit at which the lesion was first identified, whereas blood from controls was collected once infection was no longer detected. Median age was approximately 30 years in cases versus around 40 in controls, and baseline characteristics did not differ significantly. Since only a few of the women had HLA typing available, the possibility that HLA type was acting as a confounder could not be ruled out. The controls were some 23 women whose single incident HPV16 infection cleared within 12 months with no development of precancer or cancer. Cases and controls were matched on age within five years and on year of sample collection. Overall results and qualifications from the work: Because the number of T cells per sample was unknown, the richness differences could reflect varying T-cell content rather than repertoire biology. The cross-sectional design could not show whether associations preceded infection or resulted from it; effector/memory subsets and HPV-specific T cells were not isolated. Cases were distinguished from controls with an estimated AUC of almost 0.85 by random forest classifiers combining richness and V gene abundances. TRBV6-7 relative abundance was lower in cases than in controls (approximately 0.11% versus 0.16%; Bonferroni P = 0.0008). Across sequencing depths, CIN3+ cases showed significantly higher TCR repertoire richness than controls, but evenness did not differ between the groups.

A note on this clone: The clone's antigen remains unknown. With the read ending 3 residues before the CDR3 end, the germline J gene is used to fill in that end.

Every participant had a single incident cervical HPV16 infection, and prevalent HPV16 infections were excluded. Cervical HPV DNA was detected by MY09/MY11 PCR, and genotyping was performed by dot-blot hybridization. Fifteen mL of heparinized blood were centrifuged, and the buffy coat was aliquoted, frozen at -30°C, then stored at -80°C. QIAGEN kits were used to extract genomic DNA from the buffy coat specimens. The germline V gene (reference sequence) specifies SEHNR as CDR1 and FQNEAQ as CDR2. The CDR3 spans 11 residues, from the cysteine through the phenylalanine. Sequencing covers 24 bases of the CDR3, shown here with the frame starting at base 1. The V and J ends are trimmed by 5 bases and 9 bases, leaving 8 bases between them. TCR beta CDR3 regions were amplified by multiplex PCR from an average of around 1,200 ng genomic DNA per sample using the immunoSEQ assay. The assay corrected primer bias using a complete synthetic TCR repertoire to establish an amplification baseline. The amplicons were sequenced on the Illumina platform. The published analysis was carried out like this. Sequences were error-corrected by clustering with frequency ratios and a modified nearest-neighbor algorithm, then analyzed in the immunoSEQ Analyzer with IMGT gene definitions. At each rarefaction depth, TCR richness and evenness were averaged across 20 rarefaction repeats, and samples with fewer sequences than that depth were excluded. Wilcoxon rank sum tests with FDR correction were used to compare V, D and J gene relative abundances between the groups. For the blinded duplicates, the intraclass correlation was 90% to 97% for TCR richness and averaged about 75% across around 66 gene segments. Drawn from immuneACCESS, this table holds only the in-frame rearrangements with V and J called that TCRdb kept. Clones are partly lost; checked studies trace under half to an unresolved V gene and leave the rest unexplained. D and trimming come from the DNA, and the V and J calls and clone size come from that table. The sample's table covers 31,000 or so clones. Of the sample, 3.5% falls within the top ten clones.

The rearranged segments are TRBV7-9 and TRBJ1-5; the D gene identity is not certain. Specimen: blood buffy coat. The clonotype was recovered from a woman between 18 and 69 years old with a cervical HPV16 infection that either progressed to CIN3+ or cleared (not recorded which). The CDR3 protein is CASSRLGPQHF. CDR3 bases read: TGTGCCAGCAGCCGACTAGGGCCC.